The sequence of this T cell receptor (beta chain) was determined in a study of blood T cell repertoires in COVID-19 (dated by TCRdb to about 2020). Background on the whole study: Collaborator samples came from the United States, Italy and Spain and covered acute and convalescent phases of COVID-19. The repertoires were released in a freely available public database meant as a resource for research on the immune response to SARS-CoV-2. The prospective study material was composed of cDNA or gDNA derived from T cells, B-cell-depleted T cells, or PBMCs. Samples came from the ongoing ImmuneRACE study (first 160 participants) plus 1,254 subjects from 6 global collaborators. Where available, HLA class I and class II types were obtained from metadata supplied by the sample provider rather than from assay-based typing. A de-identified subject ID, COVID-19 status, age in years and sex were almost always included in the sample metadata. The dataset comprised deeply sampled blood TCRbeta repertoires from subjects exposed to, actively infected with, or recovered from COVID-19.

Collaborating institutions collected whole blood in K2EDTA tubes following their own protocols. For TCRbeta analysis, collaborator samples were shipped as frozen whole blood, as isolated PBMCs, or as DNA extracted from either sample type. The CDR3, cysteine through phenylalanine, is 17 amino acids long. Just the 51-base CDR3 DNA is kept, in frame starting at base 1. The germline V gene sets CDR1 to SNHLY and CDR2 to FYNNEI. Relative to germline, V is missing 5 bases and J is missing 5 bases, with 16 bases of the junction outside any gene match. Study-level results and caveats: The amount of clinical and demographic metadata varied by source and participant and was provided uncurated.

Worth noting for this clone: There is no known antigen for this receptor. No much larger clone is present one base from it, and per-base qualities are unavailable.

The immunoSEQ Assay, a bias-controlled multiplex PCR, was used to amplify TCRbeta CDR3 regions from genomic DNA. The study's processing was this. The number of nucleated cells in each sample was estimated by amplification of reference gene primers within the assay. To quantify the absolute abundance of each unique TCRbeta CDR3 rearrangement, sequence reads were collapsed and filtered. For each sample, productive Simpson clonality was calculated as the square root of Simpson's diversity index over productive rearrangements. Not all clones reach the TCRdb copy of this immuneACCESS table, which keeps in-frame sequences only. Checked studies attribute under half of the gap to unresolved V genes and leave the rest unexplained. D and trimming come from the DNA, and the V and J calls and clone size come from that table. The sample has 40,000 or so clones on record, roughly 85% of them singletons. About 4.6% of the sample lies in the top ten.

The rearranged segments are TRBV2 and TRBJ2-5; 8 of the junction bases match TRBD1. This clonotype originated in a man aged 55-75 years with acute or convalescent COVID-19. The material sequenced was peripheral blood. The nucleotide sequence reads as follows: TGTGCCAGCAGTCCCGTTATAGACAGGGGACATTCGGAGACCCAGTACTTC. Translated, this is CASSPVIDRGHSETQYF.